This T cell receptor beta chain was captured in a study of T-cell reconstitution after alpha-beta-depleted transplantation in children. The CDR3 has 14 residues. The V end was cut by 5 bases, the J end by 4 bases, with 15 bases between. CDR1 and CDR2 (germline): MNHEY, SMNVEV (reference sequence). As it was prepared, the TCRbeta library received unique molecular identifiers. Via MiXCR, TCRdb re-called the PCR reads, giving one row per CDR3 protein. This sample has more than 450,000 distinct CDR3 sequences; about 18% occur once, and the top ten carry over 3%. Here the sequenced sample was PBMCs from the stem cell graft donor, taken from the stem cell graft. The chain has TRBV27 and TRBJ2-7, with D possibly matching TRBD1 (6 bases). This receptor was identified in a human donor who donated a stem cell graft to a child with acute lymphoblastic leukemia. The CDR3 nucleotides read TGTGCCAGCAGTCACGAGGGACATATGTACGAGCAGTACTTC. Translation: CASSHEGHMYEQYF.